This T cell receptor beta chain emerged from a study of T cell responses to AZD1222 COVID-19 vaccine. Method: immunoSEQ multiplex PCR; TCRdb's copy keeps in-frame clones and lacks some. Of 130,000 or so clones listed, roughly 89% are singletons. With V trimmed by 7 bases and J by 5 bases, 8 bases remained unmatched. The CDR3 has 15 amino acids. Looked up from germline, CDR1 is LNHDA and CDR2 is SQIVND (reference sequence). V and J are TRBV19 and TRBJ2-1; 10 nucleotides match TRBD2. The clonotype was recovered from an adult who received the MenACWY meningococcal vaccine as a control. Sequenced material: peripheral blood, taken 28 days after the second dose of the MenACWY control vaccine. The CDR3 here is CASNTGTSVHNEQFF. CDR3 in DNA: TGTGCCAGTAATACCGGGACTAGCGTCCACAATGAGCAGTTCTTC.